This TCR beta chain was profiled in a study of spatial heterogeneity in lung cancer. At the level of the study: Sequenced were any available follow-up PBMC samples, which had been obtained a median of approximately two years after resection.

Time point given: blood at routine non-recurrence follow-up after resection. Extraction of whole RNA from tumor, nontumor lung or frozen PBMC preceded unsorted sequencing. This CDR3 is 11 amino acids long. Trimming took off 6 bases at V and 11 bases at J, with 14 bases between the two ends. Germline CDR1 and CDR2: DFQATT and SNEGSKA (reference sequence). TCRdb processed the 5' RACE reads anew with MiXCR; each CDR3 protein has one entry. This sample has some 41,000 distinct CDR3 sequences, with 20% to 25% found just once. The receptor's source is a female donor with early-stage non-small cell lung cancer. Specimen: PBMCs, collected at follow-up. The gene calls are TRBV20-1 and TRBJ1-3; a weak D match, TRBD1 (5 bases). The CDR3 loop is CSAVSQGPIYF. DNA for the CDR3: TGCAGTGCGGTTAGTCAGGGCCCCATATATTTT.